This T cell receptor beta chain was recorded in a study of cytomegalovirus exposure and HLA in healthy donors. Broader study findings: Specificity of a few CMV-associated chains for CMV antigens was verified in vitro. The authors judged a highly shared variant cluster likely a sequencing artifact. A missense variant in DCLRE1C was later tied to TCR beta V- and J-gene trimming.

Both 60 Vbeta primers and 13 Jbeta primers went into the PCR. TCRdb keeps only in-frame clones here, not all; method: immunoSEQ multiplex PCR. The sample carries 75,000 to 95,000 clones, approximately 66% recorded once. Note on this clone: Its antigen is unknown.

Sequencing used PBMCs. This TCR came from a young man in good health and CMV-seronegative.

For the CDR3, the DNA is TGTGCCAGCTCACCACTGCGGGAGGGCACTGAGCAGTTCTTC. As protein: CASSPLREGTEQFF. V is TRBV18 and J is TRBJ2-1; 9 nucleotides match TRBD2. Germline loops: CDR1 KGHSH, CDR2 LQKENI. J was trimmed by 9 bases and V by 1 base; bases with no gene match: 4. The CDR3 contains 14 residues.